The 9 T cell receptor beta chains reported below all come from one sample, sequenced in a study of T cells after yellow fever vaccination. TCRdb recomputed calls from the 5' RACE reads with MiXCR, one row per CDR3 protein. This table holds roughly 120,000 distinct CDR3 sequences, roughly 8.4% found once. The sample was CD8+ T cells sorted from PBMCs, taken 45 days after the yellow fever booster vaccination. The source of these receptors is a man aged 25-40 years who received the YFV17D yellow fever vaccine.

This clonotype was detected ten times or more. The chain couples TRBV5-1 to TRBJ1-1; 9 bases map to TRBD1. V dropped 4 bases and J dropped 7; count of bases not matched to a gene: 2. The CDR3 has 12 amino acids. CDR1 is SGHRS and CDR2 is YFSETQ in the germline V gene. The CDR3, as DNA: TGCGCCAGCAGCCGGACAGGGGATGAAGCTTTCTTT. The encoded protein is CASSRTGDEAFF.

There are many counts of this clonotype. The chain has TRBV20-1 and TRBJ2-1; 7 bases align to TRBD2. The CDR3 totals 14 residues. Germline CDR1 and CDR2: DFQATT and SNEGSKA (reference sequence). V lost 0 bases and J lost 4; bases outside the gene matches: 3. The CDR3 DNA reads TGCAGTGCTAGAGATCCGGGACTATACAATGAGCAGTTCTTC. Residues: CSARDPGLYNEQFF.

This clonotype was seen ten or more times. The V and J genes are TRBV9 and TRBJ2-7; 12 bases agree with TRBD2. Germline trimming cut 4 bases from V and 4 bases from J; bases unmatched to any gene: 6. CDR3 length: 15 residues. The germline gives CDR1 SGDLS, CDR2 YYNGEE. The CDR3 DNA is TGTGCCAGCAGCCAGGGACTAGCGGGTCAATACGAGCAGTACTTC. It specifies CASSQGLAGQYEQYF.

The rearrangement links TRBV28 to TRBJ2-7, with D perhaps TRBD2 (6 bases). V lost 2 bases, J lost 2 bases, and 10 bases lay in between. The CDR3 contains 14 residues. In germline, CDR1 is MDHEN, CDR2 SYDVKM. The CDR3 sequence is CASSLRETPYEQYF. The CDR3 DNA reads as TGTGCCAGCAGTTTACGGGAGACCCCCTACGAGCAGTACTTC.

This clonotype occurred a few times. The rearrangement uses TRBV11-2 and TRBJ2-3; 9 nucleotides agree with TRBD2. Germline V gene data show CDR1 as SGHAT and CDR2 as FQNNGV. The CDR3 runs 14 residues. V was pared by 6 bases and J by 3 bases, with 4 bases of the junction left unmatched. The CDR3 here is CASRVAGVTDTQYF. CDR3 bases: TGTGCCAGCAGGGTAGCGGGAGTAACAGATACGCAGTATTTT.

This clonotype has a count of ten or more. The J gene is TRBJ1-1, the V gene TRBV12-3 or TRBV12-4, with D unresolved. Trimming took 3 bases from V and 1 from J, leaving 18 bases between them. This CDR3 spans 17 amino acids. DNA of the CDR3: TGTGCCAGCAGTTTTGATATTTTCGGGCGGGCGAACACTGAAGCTTTCTTT. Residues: CASSFDIFGRANTEAFF.

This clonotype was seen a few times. The CDR3 protein is CASSPLSGGGYEQFF. CDR3 in DNA: TGTGCCAGCAGCCCTCTGTCGGGAGGGGGATATGAGCAGTTCTTC. V is TRBV14 and J is TRBJ2-1; 8 bases agree with TRBD2. There are 15 residues in the CDR3. J was trimmed by 8 bases and V by 4 bases; bases with no gene match: 10. Germline values: CDR1 SGHDN, CDR2 FVKESK.

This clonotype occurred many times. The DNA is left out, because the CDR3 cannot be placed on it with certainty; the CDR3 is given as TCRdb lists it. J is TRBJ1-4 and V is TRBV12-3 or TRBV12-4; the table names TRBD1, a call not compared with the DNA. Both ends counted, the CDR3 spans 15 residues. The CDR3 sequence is CASSFFGQGPEKLFF.

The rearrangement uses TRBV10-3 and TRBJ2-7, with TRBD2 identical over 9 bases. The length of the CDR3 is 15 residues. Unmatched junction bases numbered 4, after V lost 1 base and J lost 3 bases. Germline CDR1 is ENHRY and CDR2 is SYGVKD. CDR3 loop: CAISEYEREDYEQYF. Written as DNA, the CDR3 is TGTGCCATCAGTGAGTACGAGCGGGAGGACTACGAGCAGTACTTC.